Each of the 10 T cell receptor beta chains below was sequenced from the same sample in a study of blood T cell repertoires in COVID-19. Only in-frame clones appear in the TCRdb table, and some are missing; sequencing was by immunoSEQ multiplex PCR. The sample has about 83,000 clones, roughly 87% seen once. The sequenced sample consisted of peripheral blood. The receptors come from a woman aged 50 to 60 with active or convalescent COVID-19.

This clone was recorded a few times. V usage is TRBV19 and J usage is TRBJ1-1; D is uncertain. Trimming cost V 4 bases and J 1 base, with 13 bases left between them. CDR1 LNHDA and CDR2 SQIVND come from the germline V gene (reference sequence). This CDR3 contains 15 residues. The CDR3 loop is CASSRREAANTEAFF. The CDR3 nucleotides read TGTGCCAGTAGTAGAAGGGAAGCGGCGAACACTGAAGCTTTCTTT. The full variable domain, rest sourced from reference TRBV19 and TRBJ1-1, is DGGITQSPKYLFRKEGQNVTLSCEQNLNHDAMYWYRQDPGQGLRLIYYSQIVNDFQKGDIAEGYSVSREKKESFPLTVTSAQKNPTAFYLCASSRREAANTEAFFGQGTRLTVV.

The CDR3 nucleotides are TGTGCCAGCAGGGGGCTAGGCCCTGGCTACACCTTC. Translating gives CASRGLGPGYTF. The J gene is TRBJ1-2, the V gene TRBV6-4; D may be TRBD1 (5 bases). The V gene lost 6 bases and the J gene lost 7 bases, with 12 bases spanning the gap. The V gene's germline CDR1 is MRHNA and CDR2 SNTAGT. This CDR3 contains 12 residues.

This clone appeared a few times. V and J are TRBV5-1 and TRBJ2-7, with a weak D call TRBD1 (6 bases). The V end was cut by 0 bases, the J end by 4 bases, with 11 bases between. The V gene's germline CDR1 is SGHRS and CDR2 YFSETQ. The CDR3 spans 14 residues. The CDR3 DNA follows: TGCGCCAGCAGCTTGGTAGGACAGAATTACGAGCAGTACTTC. The encoded protein is CASSLVGQNYEQYF.

Comments on this clone: The same CDR3 arises from other DNA sequences in this sample as well. This chain uses TRBV7-2 with TRBJ1-1; a weak D match, TRBD1 (5 bases). There are 15 residues in the CDR3. Trimming removed 2 bases from V and 0 bases from J, with 10 bases in between. Germline V gene data show CDR1 as SGHTA and CDR2 as FQGNSA. Here the CDR3 reads CASSLQTELNTEAFF. CDR3 coding DNA: TGTGCCAGCAGCTTACAGACAGAATTGAACACTGAAGCTTTCTTT.

The chain uses TRBV4-2 and TRBJ2-2; 9 positions match TRBD2. Trimming at V came to 0 bases and at J to 3 bases, leaving 8 bases not matched to a gene. Looked up from germline, CDR1 is LGHNA and CDR2 is YNFKEQ. The CDR3 contains 18 residues. Written as DNA, the CDR3 is TGTGCCAGCAGCCAAGACCCCAGCGGGGGGTCCTACACCGGGGAGCTGTTTTTT. Residues: CASSQDPSGGSYTGELFF.

The chain employs TRBV7-2 and TRBJ1-1; D is unresolved. Trimming removed 3 bases at V and 4 bases at J, with 15 bases between. Per the germline V gene, CDR1 is SGHTA and CDR2 is FQGNSA. The CDR3 length is 15 residues. In nucleotides, the CDR3 is TGTGCCAGCAGCTTGATAACGACCCCGGGCACTGAAGCTTTCTTT. This codes for CASSLITTPGTEAFF.

This chain uses TRBV10-2 with TRBJ2-5, with 11 bases matching TRBD2. CDR1 is WSHSY, CDR2 SAAADI, per germline. V dropped 2 bases and J dropped 4; count of bases not matched to a gene: 0. The CDR3 consists of 14 residues. The CDR3 sequence: CASSETSGGETQYF. CDR3 bases: TGCGCCAGCAGTGAGACTAGCGGGGGAGAGACCCAGTACTTC.

This chain connects TRBV4-2 to TRBJ1-2; 10 bases are shared with TRBD1. The germline CDR1 and CDR2 sequences are LGHNA and YNFKEQ. The CDR3 runs to 15 residues. Unmatched junction bases numbered 6, after V lost 4 bases and J lost 4 bases. The CDR3 DNA reads TGTGCCAGCAGCCGACGGGACAGGGGAGTCTATGGCTACACCTTC. It encodes CASSRRDRGVYGYTF.

The count of this clone is one. The rearrangement uses TRBV4-2 and TRBJ1-3; perhaps TRBD1 as D (5 bases). CDR1 is LGHNA, CDR2 YNFKEQ, per germline. The CDR3 is 15 amino acids. Trimming took 3 bases from V and 3 from J, leaving 12 bases between them. The CDR3: CASSQGGTFGNTIYF. The CDR3 coding sequence is TGTGCCAGCAGCCAGGGGGGTACGTTTGGAAACACCATATATTTT.

This rearrangement joins TRBV5-1 to TRBJ1-4, with D perhaps TRBD1 (5 bases). This CDR3 has 13 amino acids. Germline-derived CDR1 and CDR2 are SGHRS and YFSETQ. V shed 7 bases and J shed 7 bases, with 14 bases lying between them. The chain's CDR3 is CASGQGSGEKLFF. CDR3 nucleotides: TGCGCCAGCGGCCAGGGATCCGGTGAAAAACTGTTTTTT. Combining the CDR3 with reference TRBV5-1 and TRBJ1-4 gives the whole variable domain KAGVTQTPRYLIKTRGQQVTLSCSPISGHRSVSWYQQTPGQGLQFLFEYFSETQRNKGNFPGRFSGRQFSNSRSEMNVSTLELGDSALYLCASGQGSGEKLFFGSGTQLSVL.